The clone carrying this T cell receptor beta chain came up once. As yet, its antigen is unknown. CDR1 MNHEY and CDR2 SMNVEV come from the germline V gene (reference sequence). V shed 6 bases, J shed 2 bases, and the junction held 11 bases outside the gene matches. The CDR3 runs 16 residues. Absence of ophthalmopathy progression within 18 months defined stable Graves' hyperthyroidism. The data derive from a study of T cells in Graves' hyperthyroidism and ophthalmopathy. Study as a whole: Peripheral blood draws took place at initial diagnosis, ahead of any treatment.

Study-level findings and limits: Most expanded thyroid clonotypes above 0.001 recurred in blood.

RNA transcripts gave rise to amplified TCR beta CDR3 regions. First-round RT-PCR targeting the TCR CDR3 was performed with the HTBI primer set. TCRdb redid the calling of the multiplex PCR reads with MiXCR, one entry per CDR3 protein. The top ten hold over 25% of the sample, which has more than 350,000 distinct CDR3 sequences, under 15% seen once. The chain combines TRBV27 with TRBJ2-3; TRBD2 agrees at 7 bases. The TCR sequence derives from a young woman with Graves' hyperthyroidism. The sequenced sample was blood. This CDR3 is CASSLSPGLDTDTQYF. The CDR3 bases are TGTGCCAGCAGCCTAAGCCCTGGACTAGACACAGATACGCAGTATTTT.